These T cell receptor beta chains were read from a single sample in a study of CD8 T cells in Susac syndrome. TCRdb used MiXCR to reprocess the immunoSEQ multiplex PCR reads, holding one entry per CDR3 protein. There are 130,000 to 150,000 distinct CDR3 sequences in the sample; around 94% occur only once, and 0.07% to 0.1% lies in the top ten. Sample: CD4+ T cells from PBMCs. These receptors all stem from a human donor in good health. Both conserved end residues are part of each CDR3. D genes are given only for firm matches. For some rows the clone size is stated as once, few or many, or as a class when expanded; others skip it.

CDR3nt: TGCAGTGCTATTGCCGGAGGGCGGTACGAGCAGTACTTC
CDR3aa: CSAIAGGRYEQYF
d_gene: .
v_gene: TRBV20-1
abundance: .
len: 13
j_gene: TRBJ2-7

CDR3nt: TGCGCCAGCAGCTTGTCGGCTAGCCGGGATGGGCAGTACTTC
CDR3aa: CASSLSASRDGQYF
d_gene: .
v_gene: TRBV5-1
abundance: .
len: 14
j_gene: TRBJ2-7

CDR3nt: TGTGCCAGCAGCTTCGGGACTAGCGGCTACGAGCAGTACTTC
CDR3aa: CASSFGTSGYEQYF
d_gene: TRBD2
v_gene: TRBV7-2
abundance: .
len: 14
j_gene: TRBJ2-7

CDR3nt: TGTGCCAGCAGCTTAAGGGGACAGGGCCGGCCTGAAGCTTTCTTT
CDR3aa: CASSLRGQGRPEAFF
d_gene: TRBD1
v_gene: TRBV7-9
abundance: .
len: 15
j_gene: TRBJ1-1

CDR3nt: TGTGCCAGCAGGCGCAGGGGCAATAGCAATCAGCCCCAGCATTTT
CDR3aa: CASRRRGNSNQPQHF
d_gene: .
v_gene: TRBV12-3/TRBV12-4
abundance: .
len: 15
j_gene: TRBJ1-5

CDR3nt: TGTGCCAGCAGCTTCGGGACCACCACCTACGAGCAGTACTTC
CDR3aa: CASSFGTTTYEQYF
d_gene: .
v_gene: TRBV7-9
abundance: .
len: 14
j_gene: TRBJ2-7

CDR3nt: TGCGCCAGCGGCGGACAGGGGAGCGATACGCAGTATTTT
CDR3aa: CASGGQGSDTQYF
d_gene: TRBD1
v_gene: TRBV5-1
abundance: .
len: 13
j_gene: TRBJ2-3

CDR3nt: TGTGCCAGTAGTACCCCTGGGGGCCACTACACTGAAGCTTTCTTT
CDR3aa: CASSTPGGHYTEAFF
d_gene: .
v_gene: TRBV19
abundance: .
len: 15
j_gene: TRBJ1-1

CDR3nt: TGTGCCAGCAGATCCGGACAGGGAGAATATGGCTACACCTTC
CDR3aa: CASRSGQGEYGYTF
d_gene: TRBD1
v_gene: TRBV7-9
abundance: .
len: 14
j_gene: TRBJ1-2

CDR3nt: TGTGCCAGCAGTTACTCGGCGGGAGTTGAGCAGTTCTTC
CDR3aa: CASSYSAGVEQFF
d_gene: TRBD2
v_gene: TRBV6-6
abundance: .
len: 13
j_gene: TRBJ2-1

CDR3nt: TGTGCCAGCAGAGAATATGCCCAGGGCGAGCAGTACTTC
CDR3aa: CASREYAQGEQYF
d_gene: .
v_gene: TRBV12-3/TRBV12-4
abundance: .
len: 13
j_gene: TRBJ2-7

CDR3nt: TGTGCCAGCAGCGTACAGGCCGGGGCAAAAGAGACCCAGTACTTC
CDR3aa: CASSVQAGAKETQYF
d_gene: .
v_gene: TRBV7-2
abundance: .
len: 15
j_gene: TRBJ2-5

CDR3nt: TGTGCCAGTAGTATCAGCTGGGAAACGAGAGAGCAGTTCTTC
CDR3aa: CASSISWETREQFF
d_gene: .
v_gene: TRBV19
abundance: once
len: 14
j_gene: TRBJ2-1

CDR3nt: TGTGCCACTGGCCCGGAATTGAACACTGAAGCTTTCTTT
CDR3aa: CATGPELNTEAFF
d_gene: .
v_gene: TRBV6-5
abundance: once
len: 13
j_gene: TRBJ1-1

CDR3nt: TGTGCCAGCAGTGAAGGGGCAACGGATACGCAGTATTTT
CDR3aa: CASSEGATDTQYF
d_gene: .
v_gene: TRBV6-4
abundance: once
len: 13
j_gene: TRBJ2-3

CDR3nt: TGTGCCAGCTCACCACCCTCACTGGGAGACGAGCAGTACTTC
CDR3aa: CASSPPSLGDEQYF
d_gene: .
v_gene: TRBV18
abundance: .
len: 14
j_gene: TRBJ2-7

CDR3nt: TGTGCCAGCAGCGTGCTACCCACCCTTAAAGAGACCCAGTACTTC
CDR3aa: CASSVLPTLKETQYF
d_gene: .
v_gene: TRBV7-8
abundance: .
len: 15
j_gene: TRBJ2-5

CDR3nt: TGTGCCAGCAGCCCCGAGGGAGATACGCAGTATTTT
CDR3aa: CASSPEGDTQYF
d_gene: .
v_gene: TRBV5-4
abundance: .
len: 12
j_gene: TRBJ2-3

CDR3nt: TGTGCCAGCAGTGACGGGCTAGCGGGACGAAATGAGCAGTTCTTC
CDR3aa: CASSDGLAGRNEQFF
d_gene: TRBD2
v_gene: TRBV6-4
abundance: .
len: 15
j_gene: TRBJ2-1

CDR3nt: TGTGCCAGCAGGGGGGAAGGCAGTTACCAGTTCTTC
CDR3aa: CASRGEGSYQFF
d_gene: .
v_gene: TRBV2
abundance: .
len: 12
j_gene: TRBJ2-1

CDR3nt: TGCGCCAGCAACCCGACCCCGGGGGGGCAGTCAGATACGCAGTATTTT
CDR3aa: CASNPTPGGQSDTQYF
d_gene: TRBD2
v_gene: TRBV5-1
abundance: .
len: 16
j_gene: TRBJ2-3

CDR3nt: TGTGCCAGCAGTCGCGACTCGGAAAGCACAGATACGCAGTATTTT
CDR3aa: CASSRDSESTDTQYF
d_gene: .
v_gene: TRBV5-4
abundance: .
len: 15
j_gene: TRBJ2-3

CDR3nt: TGTGCCAGCAGTTACGAGACTAGAGGCTACAATGAGCAGTTCTTC
CDR3aa: CASSYETRGYNEQFF
d_gene: .
v_gene: TRBV6-6
abundance: once
len: 15
j_gene: TRBJ2-1

CDR3nt: TGCGCCAGCAGCCAAGAGGGCGGGAGTAATGAGCAGTTCTTC
CDR3aa: CASSQEGGSNEQFF
d_gene: TRBD2
v_gene: TRBV4-1
abundance: .
len: 14
j_gene: TRBJ2-1

CDR3nt: TGTGCCAGCAGTCCCGGAACTAGCGGGTACGAGCAGTACTTC
CDR3aa: CASSPGTSGYEQYF
d_gene: TRBD2
v_gene: TRBV6-6
abundance: once
len: 14
j_gene: TRBJ2-7

CDR3nt: TGTGCCAGCAGTTTAGGGTTAGGCGAATCGATCTACGAGCAGTACTTC
CDR3aa: CASSLGLGESIYEQYF
d_gene: .
v_gene: TRBV27
abundance: .
len: 16
j_gene: TRBJ2-7

CDR3nt: TGCAGCGTTGGGGAGGTAGTGCGAGACACTGAAGCTTTCTTT
CDR3aa: CSVGEVVRDTEAFF
d_gene: .
v_gene: TRBV29-1
abundance: .
len: 14
j_gene: TRBJ1-1

CDR3nt: TGCAGTGCTAGAGGGACCGGGACTAGCGGGAGATTAGATACGCAGTATTTT
CDR3aa: CSARGTGTSGRLDTQYF
d_gene: TRBD2
v_gene: TRBV20-1
abundance: .
len: 17
j_gene: TRBJ2-3

CDR3nt: TGTGCCAGCAGTTTCTTGGGGGGCTACGAGCAGTACTTC
CDR3aa: CASSFLGGYEQYF
d_gene: .
v_gene: TRBV12-3/TRBV12-4
abundance: .
len: 13
j_gene: TRBJ2-7

CDR3nt: TGTGCCAGCAGCATGGACGGGTACACCGGGGAGCTGTTTTTT
CDR3aa: CASSMDGYTGELFF
d_gene: .
v_gene: TRBV7-9
abundance: .
len: 14
j_gene: TRBJ2-2

CDR3nt: TGTGCCAGTAGTGCGCGACTAGCGGCTACCTACGAGCAGTACTTC
CDR3aa: CASSARLAATYEQYF
d_gene: TRBD2
v_gene: TRBV19
abundance: .
len: 15
j_gene: TRBJ2-7

CDR3nt: TGTGCCTGGAGTGCACACAGCGTTGGCTACACCTTC
CDR3aa: CAWSAHSVGYTF
d_gene: .
v_gene: TRBV30
abundance: .
len: 12
j_gene: TRBJ1-2

CDR3nt: TGTGCCAGCGCCACAGGGGGGCTCACCGGGGAGCTGTTTTTT
CDR3aa: CASATGGLTGELFF
d_gene: TRBD1
v_gene: TRBV12-3/TRBV12-4
abundance: .
len: 14
j_gene: TRBJ2-2

CDR3nt: TGTGCCAGCAGGCCCTCGGGGACAGGGGGCATTCAGCCCCAGCATTTT
CDR3aa: CASRPSGTGGIQPQHF
d_gene: TRBD1
v_gene: TRBV7-2
abundance: .
len: 16
j_gene: TRBJ1-5

CDR3nt: TGTGCCAGCAGTTACCCGATAGGGGCCCCGTCTGTCTACACCTTC
CDR3aa: CASSYPIGAPSVYTF
d_gene: .
v_gene: TRBV6-6
abundance: .
len: 15
j_gene: TRBJ1-2

CDR3nt: TGTGCCAGCACCCCTCTAACAGGCTACTACGAGCAGTACTTC
CDR3aa: CASTPLTGYYEQYF
d_gene: .
v_gene: TRBV11-2
abundance: .
len: 14
j_gene: TRBJ2-7

CDR3nt: TGTGCCAGCAGTGTAGCCCTAGCCAAAAACATTCAGTACTTC
CDR3aa: CASSVALAKNIQYF
d_gene: .
v_gene: TRBV2
abundance: .
len: 14
j_gene: TRBJ2-4

CDR3nt: TGCAGCGTTCTGGGGTCCGGGGGAGAGACCCAGTACTTC
CDR3aa: CSVLGSGGETQYF
d_gene: .
v_gene: TRBV29-1
abundance: .
len: 13
j_gene: TRBJ2-5

CDR3nt: TGCAGTGCAGACGGACAGGGCGGGGAAGAGACCCAGTACTTC
CDR3aa: CSADGQGGEETQYF
d_gene: TRBD1
v_gene: TRBV20-1
abundance: .
len: 14
j_gene: TRBJ2-5

CDR3nt: TGCGCCAGCAGTCAAGGAACCAGGGGGCGGGTAGGTATGGACACTGAAGCTTTCTTT
CDR3aa: CASSQGTRGRVGMDTEAFF
d_gene: TRBD1
v_gene: TRBV23-1
abundance: once
len: 19
j_gene: TRBJ1-1

CDR3nt: TGTGCCAGCAGCTCCCGGGACAGGGGGGAAACTGAAGCTTTCTTT
CDR3aa: CASSSRDRGETEAFF
d_gene: TRBD1
v_gene: TRBV9
abundance: once
len: 15
j_gene: TRBJ1-1

CDR3nt: TGCAGTGCTAGAGATACCAGCGGGAGGGGAGAGACCCAGTACTTC
CDR3aa: CSARDTSGRGETQYF
d_gene: TRBD2
v_gene: TRBV20-1
abundance: .
len: 15
j_gene: TRBJ2-5